The next 2 T cell receptor beta chains were all read from a single sample in a study of blood T cell repertoires in COVID-19. Clones were read by immunoSEQ multiplex PCR, and TCRdb kept only the in-frame ones, dropping some. The sample contains roughly 30,000 clones, less than 80% of which appear only once. The specimen sequenced was peripheral blood. All receptors come from a boy under 10 years old with active or convalescent COVID-19.

The rearrangement links TRBV6-5 to TRBJ2-1; TRBD2 aligns across 10 bases. The V gene end was trimmed by 6 bases and the J gene end by 9 bases; junction bases not matched to a gene: 11. CDR1 MNHEY and CDR2 SVGAGI come from the germline V gene. This CDR3 is 15 amino acids long. CDR3 DNA: TGTGCCAGCAGCCCACCGGGACTAGCGTCAAGTGAGCAGTTCTTC. As protein: CASSPPGLASSEQFF.

V gene TRBV5-1 combines with J gene TRBJ1-2; 9 bases are a match to TRBD1. CDR3 size: 13 residues. The J segment lost 7 bases and the V segment lost 4 bases, leaving 5 bases of the junction unmatched. Germline CDR1 reads SGHRS; CDR2 reads YFSETQ. The CDR3 protein is CASSPDRGVGYTF. The DNA for the CDR3 is TGCGCCAGCAGCCCCGACAGGGGGGTTGGCTACACCTTC.